What follows is one TCR beta chain and its context. These data come from a study of blood T cell repertoires in COVID-19. The wider study: Material from acute and convalescent COVID-19 was sourced from the United States, Italy and Spain. PBMCs, B-cell-depleted T cells, or T cells were the source of the cDNA or gDNA that made up the material.

Authors' methods: Using reference gene primer amplification, nucleated cell counts were estimated. Generated by immunoSEQ multiplex PCR, the TCRdb table keeps only in-frame clones and is missing some. That table gives V, J and clone size, and the DNA gave D and trimming. The repertoire holds more than 45,000 clones, 65% to 90% seen once, with about 3.2% in the top ten. CDR1 is KGHSH and CDR2 is LQKENI in the germline V gene. This CDR3 contains 14 residues. The V end was cut by 3 bases, the J end by 2 bases, with 10 bases between. Input material: peripheral blood. This TCR derives from a woman older than 75 with acute or convalescent COVID-19. This chain connects TRBV18 to TRBJ1-2; no clear D. Here the CDR3 DNA reads TGTGCCAGCTCACCCTCGGAACAGAACTATGGCTACACCTTC. It translates to CASSPSEQNYGYTF.